This T cell receptor (beta chain) derives from a study of cytomegalovirus exposure and HLA in healthy donors. Study details: Sequencing of about 179 million T cells in an earlier analysis found around 120 million unique TCR beta sequences.

At collection, donors were nominally healthy, but unrecorded immune exposures were probable. Germline assignment: CDR1 LNHDA and CDR2 SQIVND (reference sequence). With 3 bases clipped from V and 8 bases from J, the junction kept 13 bases outside the gene matches. The CDR3 is 16 amino acids. The PCR had 60 Vbeta and 13 Jbeta primers. Here immunoSEQ multiplex PCR was the method, and the copy in TCRdb shows in-frame clones only, minus some. The sample has around 150,000 clones, 76% seen once. Worth noting for this clone: Its specificity is unknown.

Study-wide results and caveats: Available immune exposure information was restricted to CMV serostatus only.

The source of this sequence is a man in his forties in good health and CMV-seronegative. The chain employs TRBV19 and TRBJ1-5; 7 bases line up with TRBD1. Sequences were obtained from PBMCs. The DNA of the CDR3 is TGTGCCAGTAGTATTACGGGACAGTCTGAGGGGGAGCCCCAGCATTTT. Protein product: CASSITGQSEGEPQHF.